The table lists the clone carrying this T cell receptor beta chain with a few counts. What it binds is not known. This sample is part of a study of cytomegalovirus exposure and HLA in healthy donors. Primers included in the PCR were 60 Vbeta and 13 Jbeta primers. Some clones are missing from TCRdb's copy, which holds only in-frame ones; the method was immunoSEQ multiplex PCR. The data contain approximately 210,000 clones, around four fifths of them singletons. Study-wide points: CMV serostatus stood as the only immune exposure information on hand. A later analysis revealed that TCR association rates differed between HLA loci, peaking at DRB1 and bottoming out at HLA-C. What a later analysis showed was that several of the most significant clusters appeared linked to common viral pathogens. Within the data, a cluster of highly shared sequence variants was likely a sequencing artifact.

The germline V gene encodes CDR1 MRHNA and CDR2 SNTAGT. CDR3 length: 16 amino acids. V was pared by 0 bases and J by 5 bases, with 14 bases between. This TCR came from a woman aged 40 to 49 in good health and CMV-seronegative. The V and J genes are TRBV6-4 and TRBJ2-1; D is perhaps TRBD2 (6 bases). The sample consisted of PBMCs. The CDR3 here is CASSDSGLPNNNEQFF. The DNA of the CDR3 is TGTGCCAGCAGTGACTCAGGACTACCCAACAACAATGAGCAGTTCTTC.